This T cell receptor (beta chain) was sequenced in a study of CD8 T cells in ankylosing spondylitis. Study-wide results and limits: The authors found the disease-linked clones to be CD8+ and relatively rare in peripheral blood. Seven or eight highly homologous variants made up a TCR beta motif, and this motif appeared characteristic of ankylosing spondylitis blood. Disease-linked clones reportedly concentrated significantly in matched ankylosing spondylitis synovial fluid. Prior literature has documented some motif variants in synovial fluid and blood from reactive arthritis.

This clonotype came up a few times. What it recognizes is unknown. Deletions cut 0 bases from V and 4 bases from J, with 10 bases between. Germline assignment: CDR1 SGHDT and CDR2 YYEEEE. The CDR3 totals 15 residues. Making use of molecular barcodes, quantitative 5'-RACE generated TCR beta libraries. One entry per CDR3 protein results from TCRdb running MiXCR on the 5' RACE reads. Of under 450,000 distinct CDR3 sequences listed, 15% to 20% were seen once; the top ten hold around 0.92%. The TCR comes from a male donor with ankylosing spondylitis. The sequenced sample was blood, either unsorted or a sorted T cell fraction (not recorded which). The gene calls are TRBV5-6 and TRBJ1-4; D unclear. CDR3: CASSLALGINEKLFF. The CDR3 coding sequence is TGTGCCAGCAGCTTGGCATTGGGGATTAATGAAAAACTGTTTTTT.